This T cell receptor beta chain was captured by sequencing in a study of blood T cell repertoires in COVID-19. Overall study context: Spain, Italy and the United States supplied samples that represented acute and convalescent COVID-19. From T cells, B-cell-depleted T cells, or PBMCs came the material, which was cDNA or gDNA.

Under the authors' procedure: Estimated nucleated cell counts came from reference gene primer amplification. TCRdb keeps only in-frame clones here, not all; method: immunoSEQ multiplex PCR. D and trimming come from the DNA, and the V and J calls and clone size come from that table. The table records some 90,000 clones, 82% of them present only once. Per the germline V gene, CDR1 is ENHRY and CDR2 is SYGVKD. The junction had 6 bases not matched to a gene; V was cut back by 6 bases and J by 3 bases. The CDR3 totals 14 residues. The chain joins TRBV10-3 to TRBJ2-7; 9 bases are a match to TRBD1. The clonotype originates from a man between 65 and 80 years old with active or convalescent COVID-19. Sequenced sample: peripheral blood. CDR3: CAISPGQGIYEQYF. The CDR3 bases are TGTGCCATCAGCCCGGGACAGGGCATCTACGAGCAGTACTTC.